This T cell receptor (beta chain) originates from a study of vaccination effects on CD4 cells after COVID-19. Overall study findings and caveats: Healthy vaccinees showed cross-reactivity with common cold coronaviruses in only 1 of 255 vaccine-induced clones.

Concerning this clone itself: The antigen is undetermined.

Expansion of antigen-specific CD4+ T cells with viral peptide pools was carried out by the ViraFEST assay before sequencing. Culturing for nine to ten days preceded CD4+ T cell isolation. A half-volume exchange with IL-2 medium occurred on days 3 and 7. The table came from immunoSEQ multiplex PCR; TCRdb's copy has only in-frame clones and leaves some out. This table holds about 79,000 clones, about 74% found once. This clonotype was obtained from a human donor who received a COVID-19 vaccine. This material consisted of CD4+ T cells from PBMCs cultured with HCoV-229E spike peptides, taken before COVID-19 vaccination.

CDR3 in amino acids: CASSQGVRQAMNTEAFF. CDR3 coding DNA: TGCGCCAGCAGCCAAGGCGTGCGACAGGCCATGAACACTGAAGCTTTCTTT. The genes are TRBV4-3 and TRBJ1-1, with D perhaps matching TRBD1 (6 bases). Trimming cost V 1 base and J 0 bases, with 15 bases left between them. Germline-derived CDR1 and CDR2 are LGHNA and YSLEER. CDR3 size: 17 residues.